The 27 T cell receptor beta chains given below trace back to one sample, sequenced in a study of T cells in Graves' hyperthyroidism and ophthalmopathy. From RNA transcripts, TCR beta CDR3 regions were amplified. The TCR CDR3 first-round RT-PCR relied on the HTBI primer set. TCRdb fed the multiplex PCR reads into MiXCR, producing one record per CDR3 protein. The data hold some 770,000 distinct CDR3 sequences, with 16% observed a single time. Specimen: blood. Source of these receptors: a man aged 18 to 30 with Graves' hyperthyroidism.

There are a few counts of this clonotype. This sequence joins TRBV7-8 and TRBJ2-2, with 14 bases that match TRBD2. CDR1 SGHVS and CDR2 FQNEAQ come from the germline V gene. The junction had 9 bases not matched to a gene; V was cut back by 5 bases and J by 1 base. The CDR3 extends over 19 amino acids. This CDR3 reads CASSGGTSGRGVNTGELFF. CDR3 sequence (DNA): TGTGCCAGCAGCGGAGGGACTAGCGGGAGAGGGGTGAACACCGGGGAGCTGTTTTTT.

This clonotype was seen repeatedly, ten times or more. The genes are TRBV7-8 and TRBJ2-7; no clear D. Germline lookup yields CDR1 SGHVS and CDR2 FQNEAQ. The CDR3 sequence is 13 residues long. Deletions cut 2 bases from V and 6 bases from J, with 11 bases between. The CDR3 nucleotides read TGTGCCAGCAGCTTACACTCTCTCGGCGAGCAGTACTTC. Its translation is CASSLHSLGEQYF. Full variable domain (outside the CDR3, taken from reference TRBV7-8 and TRBJ2-7): GAGVSQSPRYKVAKRGQDVALRCDPISGHVSLFWYQQALGQGPEFLTYFQNEAQLDKSGLPSDRFFAERPEGSVSTLKIQRTQQEDSAVYLCASSLHSLGEQYFGPGTRLTVT.

The rearrangement joins TRBV7-9 to TRBJ2-3, with a possible D match to TRBD2 (6 bases). Germline loops: CDR1 SEHNR, CDR2 FQNEAQ (reference sequence). The CDR3 contains 13 residues. V dropped 6 bases and J dropped 5 bases, with 12 bases sitting between them. The CDR3 coding sequence is TGTGCCAGCAGAACGGGACTCCTAGATACGCAGTATTTT. Its translation: CASRTGLLDTQYF.

The V call is TRBV27, the J call TRBJ1-5, with unresolved D. V was cut by 6 bases and J by 3 bases, with 12 bases left in between. Germline V CDR1 and CDR2: MNHEY, SMNVEV (reference sequence). The CDR3 spans 14 residues. CDR3 bases: TGTGCCAGCAGCCGAAGCGTTTACAATCAGCCCCAGCATTTT. Protein: CASSRSVYNQPQHF.

The chain couples TRBV19 to TRBJ2-7; 11 bases match TRBD1. The CDR3 is 15 amino acids. With V trimmed by 5 bases and J by 5 bases, 8 bases remained unmatched. The germline gives CDR1 LNHDA, CDR2 SQIVND (reference sequence). The CDR3 DNA follows: TGTGCCAGTAGTCCCTGGGGGACAGGGGGAGACGAGCAGTACTTC. This translates into CASSPWGTGGDEQYF.

This clonotype has only a few counts. The chain uses TRBV24-1 and TRBJ2-5; maybe TRBD1 (5 bases). CDR1 is KGHDR and CDR2 is SFDVKD in the germline V gene. CDR3 length: 13 amino acids. V lost 5 bases to trimming and J lost 5 bases, with 11 bases between them. The CDR3 loop is CATSVQGTETQYF. The CDR3 bases are TGTGCCACCAGTGTTCAGGGTACTGAGACCCAGTACTTC.

This clonotype appeared many times. CDR3 sequence: CASSAEVFSEAFF. As DNA, the CDR3 is TGCGCCAGCAGCGCGGAGGTTTTTTCAGAAGCTTTCTTT. The chain joins TRBV5-1 to TRBJ1-1; D not certain. Germline loops: CDR1 SGHRS, CDR2 YFSETQ. V gave up 4 bases and J gave up 8 bases, with 15 bases separating them. The CDR3 runs 13 residues.

Only a few counts were recorded for this clonotype. The rearrangement links TRBV19 to TRBJ1-2; 8 nucleotides align to TRBD1. With 10 bases clipped from V and 4 bases from J, the junction kept 8 bases outside the gene matches. The CDR3 sequence is 13 residues long. From germline, CDR1 is LNHDA and CDR2 SQIVND (reference sequence). The CDR3 loop is CATHRTGPYGYTF. CDR3 nucleotide sequence: TGTGCCACCCACCGGACAGGGCCCTATGGCTACACCTTC.

In its sample, this clonotype was seen many times. This chain links TRBV5-1 with TRBJ2-7, with 7 positions matching TRBD2. The CDR3 extends over 14 amino acids. Germline assignment: CDR1 SGHRS and CDR2 YFSETQ. The V segment lost 0 bases and the J segment 5 bases; nucleotides outside the gene matches: 5. The CDR3, as DNA: TGCGCCAGCAGCTTGGGTGGCGGGAGTGACGAGCAGTACTTC. Translating gives CASSLGGGSDEQYF. The whole variable domain, filled in from reference TRBV5-1 and TRBJ2-7, reads KAGVTQTPRYLIKTRGQQVTLSCSPISGHRSVSWYQQTPGQGLQFLFEYFSETQRNKGNFPGRFSGRQFSNSRSEMNVSTLELGDSALYLCASSLGGGSDEQYFGPGTRLTVT.

This clonotype was detected ten times or more. DNA for the CDR3: TGTGCTAGTGGCCGCGGCGGCGATGAGCAGTTCTTC. This translates into CASGRGGDEQFF. The V and J genes are TRBV12-5 and TRBJ2-1, with unresolved D. Germline V gives CDR1 LGHNT, CDR2 FRNRAP. This CDR3 contains 12 residues. Trimming took 6 bases from V and 8 from J, leaving 11 bases between them.

This clonotype appeared a few times. The V and J genes are TRBV20-1 and TRBJ2-1; TRBD2 might be the D (6 bases). The CDR3 is made up of 13 amino acids. V was cut by 3 bases and J by 6 bases, with 12 bases left in between. Looked up from germline, CDR1 is DFQATT and CDR2 is SNEGSKA (reference sequence). This CDR3 is CSASKTRLNEQFF. CDR3 coding DNA: TGCAGTGCTAGTAAGACTAGGCTCAATGAGCAGTTCTTC.

This clonotype was recorded at least ten times. The chain is built from TRBV2 and TRBJ1-1; D is unclear. V gave up 1 base and J gave up 5 bases, with 11 bases separating them. Germline-derived CDR1 and CDR2 are SNHLY and FYNNEI. There are 14 residues in the CDR3. The CDR3 region is CASSEEAWDTEAFF. The CDR3 region has the DNA TGTGCCAGCAGTGAAGAGGCCTGGGATACTGAAGCTTTCTTT.

This chain links TRBV12-3 or TRBV12-4 with TRBJ2-5; D is uncertain. This CDR3 is 12 amino acids long. The V end lost 5 bases, the J end lost 5 bases, and 9 bases lay between the germline ends. The CDR3 loop is CASSLPSETQYF. The CDR3 DNA reads as TGTGCCAGCAGTCTACCATCTGAGACCCAGTACTTC.

The chain recombines TRBV19 with TRBJ2-5; D unresolved. The CDR3 covers 15 residues. The V gene lost 5 bases and the J gene lost 0 bases, with 13 bases spanning the gap. Germline loops: CDR1 LNHDA, CDR2 SQIVND (reference sequence). CDR3 residues: CASSGLASDQETQYF. CDR3 bases: TGTGCCAGTAGTGGGCTTGCGAGCGACCAAGAGACCCAGTACTTC.

J is TRBJ1-3 and V is TRBV18; D is undetermined. This CDR3 contains 15 residues. Germline CDR1 KGHSH, CDR2 LQKENI. V lost 3 bases, J lost 4 bases, and 13 bases lay in between. CDR3 in amino acids: CASSPLGDPGNTIYF. The CDR3 nucleotides are TGTGCCAGCTCACCGTTGGGCGACCCAGGAAACACCATATATTTT. Full variable domain (rest looked up from reference TRBV18 and TRBJ1-3): NAGVMQNPRHLVRRRGQEARLRCSPMKGHSHVYWYRQLPEEGLKFMVYLQKENIIDESGMPKERFSAEFPKEGPSILRIQQVVRGDSAAYFCASSPLGDPGNTIYFGEGSWLTVV.

This clonotype was seen at least ten times. The rearrangement joins TRBV12-3 or TRBV12-4 to TRBJ2-3; 8 positions match TRBD2. The CDR3 length is 15 residues. V dropped 5 bases and J dropped 0; count of bases not matched to a gene: 4. The CDR3 spells CASSIIAGSTDTQYF. DNA for the CDR3: TGTGCCAGCAGTATTATAGCGGGAAGCACAGATACGCAGTATTTT.

This clonotype was found a few times. The chain uses TRBV29-1 and TRBJ2-2, with D unresolved. The V gene lost 5 bases and the J gene lost 6 bases, with 4 bases spanning the gap. The CDR3 consists of 10 residues. CDR1 is SQVTM and CDR2 is ANQGSEA in the germline V gene. The CDR3 loop is CSVYSGELFF. CDR3 nucleotides: TGCAGCGTTTATTCCGGGGAGCTGTTTTTT.

In its sample, this clonotype was seen many times. J is TRBJ1-1 and V is TRBV20-1, with D possibly TRBD1 on 6 matching bases. This CDR3 has 12 amino acids. Germline V gene sequence: CDR1 DFQATT, CDR2 SNEGSKA (reference sequence). Trimming cost V 6 bases and J 9 bases, with 17 bases left between them. The CDR3 bases are TGCAGTGCGTTCTCAAAAGGGGGGAAAGCTTTCTTT. Translation gives CSAFSKGGKAFF.

The rearrangement uses TRBV9 and TRBJ2-7; 9 nucleotides agree with TRBD2. Trimming removed 4 bases from V and 3 bases from J; junction bases left unmatched: 8. The CDR3 contains 15 residues. The germline CDR1 and CDR2 sequences are SGDLS and YYNGEE. The CDR3 nucleotides read TGTGCCAGCAGCCCTAGCGGGGACGCGGGCTACGAGCAGTACTTC. Its translation is CASSPSGDAGYEQYF.

At least ten counts were recorded for this clonotype. The chain has TRBV11-1 and TRBJ2-5, with TRBD1 matching over 7 bases. J gave up 5 bases and V 5 bases, and 11 bases lay outside the gene matches. Looked up from germline, CDR1 is SGHAT and CDR2 is FQDESV (reference sequence). This CDR3 is built from 15 residues. This CDR3 is CASSRPRDSKETQYF. Here the CDR3 DNA reads TGTGCCAGCAGCCGTCCCCGGGACAGCAAGGAGACCCAGTACTTC.

The gene calls are TRBV4-1 and TRBJ2-5; D may be TRBD1 or TRBD2 (5 bases each). Trimming took off 4 bases at V and 5 bases at J, with 14 bases between the two ends. This CDR3 region has 14 residues. CDR1 and CDR2 (germline): MGHRA, YSYEKL. The CDR3 region is CASSPVGGRETQYF. The CDR3 DNA sequence: TGCGCCAGCAGCCCCGTTGGGGGACGGGAGACCCAGTACTTC.

This clonotype appeared a few times. CDR3 residues: CASSQETGGVYNEQFF. Written as DNA, the CDR3 is TGTGCCAGCAGCCAGGAGACAGGGGGTGTCTACAATGAGCAGTTCTTC. The J gene is TRBJ2-1, the V gene TRBV3-1; 9 bases align to TRBD1. Trimming at V came to 3 bases and at J to 3 bases, leaving 6 bases not matched to a gene. This CDR3 is built from 16 residues. Germline V CDR1 and CDR2: LGHDT, YNNKEL (reference sequence).

Comments on this clonotype: Given a much more abundant clone one base away, this may be a read error. Because the CDR3 is missing its conserved closing phenylalanine or tryptophan, this is likely a read error. V and J are TRBV9 and TRBJ1-1, with 7 nucleotides matching TRBD1. CDR3 size: 16 residues. V trimming: 0 bases; J trimming: 1 base; junction bases outside the gene matches: 6. Germline V gene sequence: CDR1 SGDLS, CDR2 YYNGEE. CDR3 DNA sequence: TGTGCCAGCAGCGTAGCCTGGGACAGCCCGAACACTGAAGCTTTCTCT. As protein: CASSVAWDSPNTEAFS.

This chain links TRBV29-1 with TRBJ2-3; 7 nucleotides line up with TRBD2. The V segment lost 5 bases and the J segment 6 bases; nucleotides outside the gene matches: 11. Germline V gives CDR1 SQVTM, CDR2 ANQGSEA. CDR3 length: 14 amino acids. The CDR3 nucleotides read TGCAGCGTTTCAATCGGAGCCGGGGGGGATACGCAGTATTTT. Encoded protein: CSVSIGAGGDTQYF.

The chain has TRBV28 and TRBJ1-6; D gene uncertain. Germline loops: CDR1 MDHEN, CDR2 SYDVKM. Between the trimmed V and J ends, which lost 7 bases and 9 bases, there was a span of 10 bases. The CDR3 is 12 amino acids. In nucleotides, the CDR3 is TGTGCCAGCAAGGAAGGTGGTTCACCCCTCCACTTT. Its translation is CASKEGGSPLHF. Supplemented by reference TRBV28 and TRBJ1-6, the full variable domain reads DVKVTQSSRYLVKRTGEKVFLECVQDMDHENMFWYRQDPGLGLRLIYFSYDVKMKEKGDIPEGYSVSREKKERFSLILESASTNQTSMYLCASKEGGSPLHFGNGTRLTVT.

This clonotype was recorded at least ten times. This chain connects TRBV11-2 to TRBJ2-5; tentatively, D is TRBD1 or TRBD2 (5 bases each). The CDR3 spans 14 residues. V dropped 4 bases and J dropped 7 bases, with 16 bases sitting between them. The germline CDR1 and CDR2 sequences are SGHAT and FQNNGV. CDR3 in DNA: TGTGCCAGCAGCTCCGGGACCGGCAACAGGACCCAGTACTTC. Its translation is CASSSGTGNRTQYF.

This clonotype has only a few counts. The chain couples TRBV20-1 to TRBJ1-4, with 11 nucleotides matching TRBD1. Trimming at V came to 3 bases and at J to 5 bases, leaving 5 bases not matched to a gene. This CDR3 spans 15 amino acids. The germline gives CDR1 DFQATT, CDR2 SNEGSKA (reference sequence). This CDR3 is CSASEDRGLNEKLFF. CDR3 nucleotides: TGCAGTGCTAGTGAGGACAGGGGGCTCAATGAAAAACTGTTTTTT.